One sample yielded the 32 T cell receptor beta chains listed below, sequenced in a study of T cells in narcolepsy. Produced via immunoSEQ multiplex PCR; TCRdb's table is partial and in-frame only. The table records more than 30,000 clones, more than 75% of them present only once. Sequencing was performed on CD45RA- memory CD4+ T cells from PBMCs. The receptors here all came from a human donor with narcolepsy.

CDR3 protein: CASSLGDRDNEKLFF. CDR3 sequence (DNA): TGCGCCAGCAGCTTGGGGGACAGGGATAATGAAAAACTGTTTTTT. The chain is built from TRBV5-1 and TRBJ1-4; 9 bases are a match to TRBD1. Per the germline V gene, CDR1 is SGHRS and CDR2 is YFSETQ. The CDR3 runs 15 residues. The trim removed 0 bases at V and 4 bases at J, leaving 1 base unmatched.

The rearrangement links TRBV7-9 to TRBJ1-1; TRBD1 matches at 9 bases. CDR3 size: 16 residues. The J segment lost 2 bases and the V segment lost 2 bases, leaving 6 bases of the junction unmatched. The germline V gene encodes CDR1 SEHNR and CDR2 FQNEAQ (reference sequence). CDR3 bases: TGTGCCAGCAGCTTAAGAAGGACAGGGGCCAACACTGAAGCTTTCTTT. Protein sequence: CASSLRRTGANTEAFF. Full variable domain (remainder filled in from reference TRBV7-9 and TRBJ1-1): DTGVSQNPRHKITKRGQNVTFRCDPISEHNRLYWYRQTLGQGPEFLTYFQNEAQLEKSRLLSDRFSAERPKGSFSTLEIQRTEQGDSAMYLCASSLRRTGANTEAFFGQGTRLTVV.

About this clone itself: The identical CDR3 is also encoded by other nucleotide sequences in the sample. The rearrangement uses TRBV30 and TRBJ1-4; weak D call: TRBD1 (5 bases). V was clipped by 2 bases and J by 8 bases, with 12 bases between them. The CDR3 covers 13 residues. CDR1 GTSNPN and CDR2 SVGIG come from the germline V gene (reference sequence). The CDR3 nucleotides are TGTGCCTGGAGTTGGCAGGGAGGAGAAAAACTGTTTTTT. The encoded protein is CAWSWQGGEKLFF.

This clone showed up just once. V and J are TRBV25-1 and TRBJ2-1, with a weak D call TRBD2 (6 bases). Trimming shortened V by 4 bases and J by 11 bases, and 18 bases separated the two germline ends. From germline, CDR1 is MGHDK and CDR2 SYGVNS. The CDR3 is 14 residues long. CDR3 protein: CASSVEGPLGKQFF. The CDR3 bases are TGTGCCAGCAGTGTGGAGGGACCGCTCGGGAAGCAGTTCTTC. Drawing the rest from reference TRBV25-1 and TRBJ2-1, the complete variable domain is EADIYQTPRYLVIGTGKKITLECSQTMGHDKMYWYQQDPGMELHLIHYSYGVNSTEKGDLSSESTVSRIRTEHFPLTLESARPSHTSQYLCASSVEGPLGKQFFGPGTRLTVL.

The chain employs TRBV11-3 and TRBJ2-3; 9 positions agree with TRBD1. The germline CDR1 and CDR2 sequences are SGHNT and YENEEA. The V gene end was trimmed by 6 bases and the J gene end by 3 bases; junction bases not matched to a gene: 7. The CDR3 sequence is 15 residues long. In DNA form, the CDR3 reads TGTGCCAGCAGACTACAGGGGGCTAGTACAGATACGCAGTATTTT. Residues: CASRLQGASTDTQYF.

CDR3 loop: CASSLAGGRGTDTQYF. For the CDR3, the DNA is TGTGCCAGCAGCTTAGCTGGCGGGAGGGGAACAGATACGCAGTATTTT. The V gene is TRBV7-6, the J gene TRBJ2-3, with 9 bases lining up with TRBD2. V trimming: 0 bases; J trimming: 3 bases; junction bases outside the gene matches: 4. The CDR3 extends over 16 amino acids. Germline values: CDR1 SGHVS, CDR2 FNYEAQ.

There are a few counts of this clone. V is TRBV7-3 and J is TRBJ2-3; D ambiguous. The V and J ends lost 1 base and 2 bases respectively, with 7 bases between them. CDR1 is SGHTA, CDR2 FQGTGA, per germline. This CDR3 spans 14 amino acids. CDR3 region: CASSLSPATDTQYF. The CDR3, as DNA: TGTGCCAGCAGCTTAAGTCCAGCCACAGATACGCAGTATTTT.

This clone was seen only once. V gene TRBV27 combines with J gene TRBJ2-3; 7 bases fit TRBD1. Germline trimming cut 4 bases from V and 1 base from J; bases unmatched to any gene: 8. The CDR3 is 16 residues long. CDR1 and CDR2 (germline): MNHEY, SMNVEV (reference sequence). The CDR3 coding sequence is TGTGCCAGCAGTTCAACGACAGGGATTCGCACAGATACGCAGTATTTT. Translating gives CASSSTTGIRTDTQYF.

The chain carries TRBV28 and TRBJ1-2, with a tentative D call TRBD1 (5 bases). This CDR3 is built from 16 residues. The V gene lost 4 bases and the J gene lost 1 base, with 16 bases spanning the gap. The germline V gene has CDR1 MDHEN and CDR2 SYDVKM. In DNA form, the CDR3 reads TGTGCCAGCAGTTCCGTCAGGGCGTCCCATAACTATGGCTACACCTTC. It codes for CASSSVRASHNYGYTF.

V gene TRBV7-8 combines with J gene TRBJ1-4; the D is unclear. V shed 1 base and J shed 12 bases, with 15 bases lying between them. The CDR3 runs to 14 residues. CDR1 SGHVS and CDR2 FQNEAQ come from the germline V gene. DNA for the CDR3: TGTGCCAGCAGCTTAGGGGGTCCTGGGATGGAACTGTTTTTT. Its protein is CASSLGGPGMELFF.

The rearrangement uses TRBV6-4 and TRBJ1-2; tentative D call: TRBD1 (5 bases). V lost 5 bases to trimming and J lost 4 bases, with 11 bases between them. Germline loops: CDR1 MRHNA, CDR2 SNTAGT. The CDR3 contains 13 residues. The CDR3 region is CASSPDTGYGYTF. The CDR3 DNA reads TGTGCCAGCAGTCCGGACACCGGCTATGGCTACACCTTC.

The V and J genes are TRBV28 and TRBJ2-2; 10 nucleotides align to TRBD2. CDR3 size: 17 residues. The ends lost 8 bases at V and 0 bases at J; junction bases unmatched: 9. Germline CDR1 and CDR2: MDHEN and SYDVKM. The CDR3 loop is CASGLAGAHANTGELFF. The DNA for the CDR3 is TGTGCCAGCGGGCTAGCGGGGGCTCACGCGAACACCGGGGAGCTGTTTTTT.

The chain has TRBV6-1 and TRBJ1-5; no reliable D call. The germline V gene encodes CDR1 MNHNS and CDR2 SASEGT. V lost 5 bases and J lost 3, with 14 bases in between. This CDR3 has 15 amino acids. DNA of the CDR3: TGTGCCAGCAGTTTCAAGGTGGATAACAATCAGCCCCAGCATTTT. Translated, it gives CASSFKVDNNQPQHF.

The chain couples TRBV18 to TRBJ2-6; D gene unclear. This CDR3 comprises 15 residues. Germline CDR1 is KGHSH and CDR2 is LQKENI. V was trimmed by 0 bases and J by 2 bases, leaving 5 bases between them. The CDR3 nucleotides are TGTGCCAGCTCACCACCCCGGGCTGGGGCCAACGTCCTGACTTTC. Protein: CASSPPRAGANVLTF. Looking up the rest from reference TRBV18 and TRBJ2-6 gives the full variable domain: NAGVMQNPRHLVRRRGQEARLRCSPMKGHSHVYWYRQLPEEGLKFMVYLQKENIIDESGMPKERFSAEFPKEGPSILRIQQVVRGDSAAYFCASSPPRAGANVLTFGAGSRLTVL.

V gene TRBV19 combines with J gene TRBJ2-2, with D unclear. The CDR3 is 17 amino acids. From germline, CDR1 is LNHDA and CDR2 SQIVND (reference sequence). The germline V and J ends were trimmed by 7 bases and 7 bases, with 25 bases remaining between them. The CDR3 region is CASTPLWQILKGGELFF. In DNA form, the CDR3 reads TGTGCCAGTACTCCCCTCTGGCAGATTCTTAAAGGCGGGGAGCTGTTTTTT.

The chain carries TRBV5-6 and TRBJ2-1; D remains unclear. Trimming pared 0 bases from V and 0 bases from J, leaving 13 bases between. The CDR3 extends over 17 amino acids. Germline V CDR1 and CDR2: SGHDT, YYEEEE. For the CDR3, the DNA is TGTGCCAGCAGCTTGGGGCCTCATGCTAACTCCTACAATGAGCAGTTCTTC. Its translation: CASSLGPHANSYNEQFF.

The rearrangement joins TRBV25-1 to TRBJ1-5; D call uncertain. V was cut by 1 base and J by 1 base, with 5 bases left in between. The CDR3 loop spans 14 amino acids. CDR1 and CDR2 from the germline V gene are MGHDK and SYGVNS. CDR3 DNA: TGTGCCAGCAGTGAATTATCCAGCAATCAGCCCCAGCATTTT. The encoded protein is CASSELSSNQPQHF.

This chain links TRBV5-6 with TRBJ2-3, with TRBD2 matching 7 bases. Germline lookup yields CDR1 SGHDT and CDR2 YYEEEE. The CDR3 covers 18 residues. V lost 2 bases and J lost 3; bases outside the gene matches: 15. The CDR3 sequence: CASSFRARGGSRTDTQYF. CDR3 in DNA: TGTGCCAGCAGCTTTCGGGCTCGCGGCGGGAGCCGAACAGATACGCAGTATTTT.

The gene calls are TRBV19 and TRBJ2-3, with no clear D. The CDR3 totals 12 residues. Germline CDR1 and CDR2: LNHDA and SQIVND (reference sequence). V was cut by 5 bases and J by 6 bases, with 9 bases left in between. The CDR3 DNA sequence: TGTGCCAGTAGTCAAACAAGGGATACGCAGTATTTT. Protein sequence: CASSQTRDTQYF.

The rearrangement uses TRBV4-1 and TRBJ2-1; 12 positions match TRBD1. CDR3 length: 15 residues. Germline V gene lookup returns CDR1 MGHRA and CDR2 YSYEKL. J gave up 15 bases and V 1 base, and 10 bases lay outside the gene matches. CDR3 nucleotide sequence: TGCGCCAGCAGCCAAGGGGACAGGGGGCGAACGGATGCGTTCTTC. The encoded protein is CASSQGDRGRTDAFF.

V is TRBV9 and J is TRBJ2-7; the D is unclear. Germline CDR1 and CDR2: SGDLS and YYNGEE. CDR3 length equals 14 residues. V lost 4 bases, J lost 0 bases, and 11 bases lay in between. The CDR3 reads CASSPGSSSYEQYF. Here the CDR3 DNA reads TGTGCCAGCAGCCCTGGGTCAAGCTCCTACGAGCAGTACTTC. The entire variable domain, with the rest obtained from reference TRBV9 and TRBJ2-7, is as follows: DSGVTQTPKHLITATGQRVTLRCSPRSGDLSVYWYQQSLDQGLQFLIQYYNGEERAKGNILERFSAQQFPDLHSELNLSSLELGDSALYFCASSPGSSSYEQYFGPGTRLTVT.

CDR3 loop: CASKRQGAYEQYF. As DNA, the CDR3 is TGCGCCAGCAAAAGACAGGGGGCCTACGAGCAGTACTTC. J is TRBJ2-7 and V is TRBV10-2; the match to TRBD1 covers 9 bases. Germline CDR1 is WSHSY and CDR2 is SAAADI. The length of the CDR3 is 13 residues. The ends lost 7 bases at V and 2 bases at J; junction bases unmatched: 3.

The chain employs TRBV7-3 and TRBJ2-2, with TRBD2 identical over 11 bases. The germline CDR1 and CDR2 sequences are SGHTA and FQGTGA. The CDR3 is 15 amino acids. V shed 4 bases, J shed 6 bases, and the junction held 4 bases outside the gene matches. The CDR3 protein is CASSSTSGIPGELFF. The DNA for the CDR3 is TGTGCCAGCAGCTCGACTAGCGGGATTCCCGGGGAGCTGTTTTTT.

V is TRBV6-6 and J is TRBJ1-4; 9 bases align to TRBD1. Germline V gene sequence: CDR1 MNHNY, CDR2 SVGAGI (reference sequence). The V segment lost 5 bases and the J segment 6 bases; nucleotides outside the gene matches: 4. The CDR3 consists of 14 residues. CDR3 amino acids: CASSHRGLYEKLFF. In DNA, the CDR3 is TGTGCCAGCAGTCACAGGGGGCTTTATGAAAAACTGTTTTTT.

The chain carries TRBV6-1 and TRBJ1-2; 9 bases line up with TRBD1. V shed 4 bases, J shed 5 bases, and the junction held 5 bases outside the gene matches. The CDR3 contains 14 residues. Looked up from germline, CDR1 is MNHNS and CDR2 is SASEGT. This chain's CDR3 is CASSVETGGYGYTF. CDR3 bases: TGTGCCAGCAGTGTCGAGACAGGGGGTTATGGCTACACCTTC.

V and J are TRBV9 and TRBJ1-6; weak D call: TRBD1 (5 bases). The V and J ends lost 3 bases and 6 bases respectively, with 13 bases between them. CDR1 and CDR2 from the germline V gene are SGDLS and YYNGEE. CDR3 size: 15 residues. CDR3: CASSARDRSNSPLHF. The CDR3 coding sequence is TGTGCCAGCAGCGCCCGGGACCGGTCTAATTCACCCCTCCACTTT.

This clone was seen a handful of times. The chain employs TRBV6-1 and TRBJ1-2, with D maybe TRBD1 (5 bases). The germline V gene encodes CDR1 MNHNS and CDR2 SASEGT. The V end was cut by 6 bases, the J end by 1 base, with 15 bases between. CDR3 length equals 15 residues. The CDR3 nucleotides read TGTGCCAGCAGCGCCCGGGACGGAGATAACTATGGCTACACCTTC. Its protein is CASSARDGDNYGYTF.

With regard to this clone: A junction boundary mismatches the germline segment, possibly from a read error. The chain couples TRBV7-7 to TRBJ2-3; the D gene is possibly TRBD1 (6 bases). The germline V gene has CDR1 SSHAT and CDR2 FNYEAQ (reference sequence). The CDR3 length is 14 residues. Here the CDR3 reads CASSRGQGKDTQYF. In DNA, the CDR3 is TGTGCTAGCAGCCGCGGGCAGGGGAAAGATACGCAGTATTTT.

The chain joins TRBV11-3 to TRBJ2-6; D is unclear. CDR3 length equals 16 residues. V lost 5 bases and J lost 2, with 13 bases in between. Germline values: CDR1 SGHNT, CDR2 YENEEA. DNA of the CDR3: TGTGCCAGCAGCCTGCGAAGGGTCGCTGGGGCCAACGTCCTGACTTTC. Translated: CASSLRRVAGANVLTF. Supplemented by reference TRBV11-3 and TRBJ2-6, the full variable domain reads EAGVVQSPRYKIIEKKQPVAFWCNPISGHNTLYWYLQNLGQGPELLIRYENEEAVDDSQLPKDRFSAERLKGVDSTLKIQPAELGDSAVYLCASSLRRVAGANVLTFGAGSRLTVL.

This clone was detected once. The chain carries TRBV11-1 and TRBJ1-1, with D unresolved. The ends were cut back, 1 base at V and 5 bases at J, with 2 bases in the middle. Per the germline V gene, CDR1 is SGHAT and CDR2 is FQDESV (reference sequence). The CDR3 is 11 residues long. CDR3 nucleotides: TGTGCCAGCAGCTTAGGAACTGAAGCTTTCTTT. It codes for CASSLGTEAFF.

V is TRBV6-5 and J is TRBJ1-2; D gene ambiguous. CDR1 and CDR2 (germline): MNHEY, SVGAGI. Trimming pared 6 bases from V and 5 bases from J, leaving 13 bases between. The CDR3 covers 13 residues. CDR3 loop: CASREAQPYGYTF. CDR3 nucleotide sequence: TGTGCCAGCAGGGAGGCACAGCCATATGGCTACACCTTC.

The chain links TRBV28 to TRBJ2-1; 8 bases map to TRBD1. CDR3 length: 17 amino acids. Germline V lookup: CDR1 MDHEN, CDR2 SYDVKM. Trimming cost V 1 base and J 5 bases; bases outside gene matches: 10. The CDR3 spells CASSLLGSDRVNNEQFF. The CDR3 DNA follows: TGTGCCAGCAGTTTATTAGGGTCGGACAGGGTAAACAATGAGCAGTTCTTC.